This T cell receptor (beta chain) was obtained from a study of identical twins. TCRdb fed the 5' RACE reads into MiXCR, producing one record per CDR3 protein. Counted here are around 570,000 distinct CDR3 sequences, more than 9% occurring once; the ten biggest clones make up approximately 3.2%. The sample holds a few counts of this clonotype. Germline-derived CDR1 and CDR2 are MDHEN and SYDVKM. The CDR3 spans 15 residues. J lost 4 bases, V lost 6 bases, and 8 bases had no gene match. This same sample was also part of a study on yellow fever vaccine responses in identical twins. From that study: Reportedly, twins showed a vaccine T cell response that looked partly convergent and partly personalized.

This receptor was obtained from a woman under 30 in good health. What was sequenced was PBMCs. J is TRBJ2-2 and V is TRBV28; 7 positions match TRBD1. The CDR3 nucleotides read TGTGCCAGCAGGGTGGACAGGTGGAGCACCGGGGAGCTGTTTTTT. The encoded protein is CASRVDRWSTGELFF.